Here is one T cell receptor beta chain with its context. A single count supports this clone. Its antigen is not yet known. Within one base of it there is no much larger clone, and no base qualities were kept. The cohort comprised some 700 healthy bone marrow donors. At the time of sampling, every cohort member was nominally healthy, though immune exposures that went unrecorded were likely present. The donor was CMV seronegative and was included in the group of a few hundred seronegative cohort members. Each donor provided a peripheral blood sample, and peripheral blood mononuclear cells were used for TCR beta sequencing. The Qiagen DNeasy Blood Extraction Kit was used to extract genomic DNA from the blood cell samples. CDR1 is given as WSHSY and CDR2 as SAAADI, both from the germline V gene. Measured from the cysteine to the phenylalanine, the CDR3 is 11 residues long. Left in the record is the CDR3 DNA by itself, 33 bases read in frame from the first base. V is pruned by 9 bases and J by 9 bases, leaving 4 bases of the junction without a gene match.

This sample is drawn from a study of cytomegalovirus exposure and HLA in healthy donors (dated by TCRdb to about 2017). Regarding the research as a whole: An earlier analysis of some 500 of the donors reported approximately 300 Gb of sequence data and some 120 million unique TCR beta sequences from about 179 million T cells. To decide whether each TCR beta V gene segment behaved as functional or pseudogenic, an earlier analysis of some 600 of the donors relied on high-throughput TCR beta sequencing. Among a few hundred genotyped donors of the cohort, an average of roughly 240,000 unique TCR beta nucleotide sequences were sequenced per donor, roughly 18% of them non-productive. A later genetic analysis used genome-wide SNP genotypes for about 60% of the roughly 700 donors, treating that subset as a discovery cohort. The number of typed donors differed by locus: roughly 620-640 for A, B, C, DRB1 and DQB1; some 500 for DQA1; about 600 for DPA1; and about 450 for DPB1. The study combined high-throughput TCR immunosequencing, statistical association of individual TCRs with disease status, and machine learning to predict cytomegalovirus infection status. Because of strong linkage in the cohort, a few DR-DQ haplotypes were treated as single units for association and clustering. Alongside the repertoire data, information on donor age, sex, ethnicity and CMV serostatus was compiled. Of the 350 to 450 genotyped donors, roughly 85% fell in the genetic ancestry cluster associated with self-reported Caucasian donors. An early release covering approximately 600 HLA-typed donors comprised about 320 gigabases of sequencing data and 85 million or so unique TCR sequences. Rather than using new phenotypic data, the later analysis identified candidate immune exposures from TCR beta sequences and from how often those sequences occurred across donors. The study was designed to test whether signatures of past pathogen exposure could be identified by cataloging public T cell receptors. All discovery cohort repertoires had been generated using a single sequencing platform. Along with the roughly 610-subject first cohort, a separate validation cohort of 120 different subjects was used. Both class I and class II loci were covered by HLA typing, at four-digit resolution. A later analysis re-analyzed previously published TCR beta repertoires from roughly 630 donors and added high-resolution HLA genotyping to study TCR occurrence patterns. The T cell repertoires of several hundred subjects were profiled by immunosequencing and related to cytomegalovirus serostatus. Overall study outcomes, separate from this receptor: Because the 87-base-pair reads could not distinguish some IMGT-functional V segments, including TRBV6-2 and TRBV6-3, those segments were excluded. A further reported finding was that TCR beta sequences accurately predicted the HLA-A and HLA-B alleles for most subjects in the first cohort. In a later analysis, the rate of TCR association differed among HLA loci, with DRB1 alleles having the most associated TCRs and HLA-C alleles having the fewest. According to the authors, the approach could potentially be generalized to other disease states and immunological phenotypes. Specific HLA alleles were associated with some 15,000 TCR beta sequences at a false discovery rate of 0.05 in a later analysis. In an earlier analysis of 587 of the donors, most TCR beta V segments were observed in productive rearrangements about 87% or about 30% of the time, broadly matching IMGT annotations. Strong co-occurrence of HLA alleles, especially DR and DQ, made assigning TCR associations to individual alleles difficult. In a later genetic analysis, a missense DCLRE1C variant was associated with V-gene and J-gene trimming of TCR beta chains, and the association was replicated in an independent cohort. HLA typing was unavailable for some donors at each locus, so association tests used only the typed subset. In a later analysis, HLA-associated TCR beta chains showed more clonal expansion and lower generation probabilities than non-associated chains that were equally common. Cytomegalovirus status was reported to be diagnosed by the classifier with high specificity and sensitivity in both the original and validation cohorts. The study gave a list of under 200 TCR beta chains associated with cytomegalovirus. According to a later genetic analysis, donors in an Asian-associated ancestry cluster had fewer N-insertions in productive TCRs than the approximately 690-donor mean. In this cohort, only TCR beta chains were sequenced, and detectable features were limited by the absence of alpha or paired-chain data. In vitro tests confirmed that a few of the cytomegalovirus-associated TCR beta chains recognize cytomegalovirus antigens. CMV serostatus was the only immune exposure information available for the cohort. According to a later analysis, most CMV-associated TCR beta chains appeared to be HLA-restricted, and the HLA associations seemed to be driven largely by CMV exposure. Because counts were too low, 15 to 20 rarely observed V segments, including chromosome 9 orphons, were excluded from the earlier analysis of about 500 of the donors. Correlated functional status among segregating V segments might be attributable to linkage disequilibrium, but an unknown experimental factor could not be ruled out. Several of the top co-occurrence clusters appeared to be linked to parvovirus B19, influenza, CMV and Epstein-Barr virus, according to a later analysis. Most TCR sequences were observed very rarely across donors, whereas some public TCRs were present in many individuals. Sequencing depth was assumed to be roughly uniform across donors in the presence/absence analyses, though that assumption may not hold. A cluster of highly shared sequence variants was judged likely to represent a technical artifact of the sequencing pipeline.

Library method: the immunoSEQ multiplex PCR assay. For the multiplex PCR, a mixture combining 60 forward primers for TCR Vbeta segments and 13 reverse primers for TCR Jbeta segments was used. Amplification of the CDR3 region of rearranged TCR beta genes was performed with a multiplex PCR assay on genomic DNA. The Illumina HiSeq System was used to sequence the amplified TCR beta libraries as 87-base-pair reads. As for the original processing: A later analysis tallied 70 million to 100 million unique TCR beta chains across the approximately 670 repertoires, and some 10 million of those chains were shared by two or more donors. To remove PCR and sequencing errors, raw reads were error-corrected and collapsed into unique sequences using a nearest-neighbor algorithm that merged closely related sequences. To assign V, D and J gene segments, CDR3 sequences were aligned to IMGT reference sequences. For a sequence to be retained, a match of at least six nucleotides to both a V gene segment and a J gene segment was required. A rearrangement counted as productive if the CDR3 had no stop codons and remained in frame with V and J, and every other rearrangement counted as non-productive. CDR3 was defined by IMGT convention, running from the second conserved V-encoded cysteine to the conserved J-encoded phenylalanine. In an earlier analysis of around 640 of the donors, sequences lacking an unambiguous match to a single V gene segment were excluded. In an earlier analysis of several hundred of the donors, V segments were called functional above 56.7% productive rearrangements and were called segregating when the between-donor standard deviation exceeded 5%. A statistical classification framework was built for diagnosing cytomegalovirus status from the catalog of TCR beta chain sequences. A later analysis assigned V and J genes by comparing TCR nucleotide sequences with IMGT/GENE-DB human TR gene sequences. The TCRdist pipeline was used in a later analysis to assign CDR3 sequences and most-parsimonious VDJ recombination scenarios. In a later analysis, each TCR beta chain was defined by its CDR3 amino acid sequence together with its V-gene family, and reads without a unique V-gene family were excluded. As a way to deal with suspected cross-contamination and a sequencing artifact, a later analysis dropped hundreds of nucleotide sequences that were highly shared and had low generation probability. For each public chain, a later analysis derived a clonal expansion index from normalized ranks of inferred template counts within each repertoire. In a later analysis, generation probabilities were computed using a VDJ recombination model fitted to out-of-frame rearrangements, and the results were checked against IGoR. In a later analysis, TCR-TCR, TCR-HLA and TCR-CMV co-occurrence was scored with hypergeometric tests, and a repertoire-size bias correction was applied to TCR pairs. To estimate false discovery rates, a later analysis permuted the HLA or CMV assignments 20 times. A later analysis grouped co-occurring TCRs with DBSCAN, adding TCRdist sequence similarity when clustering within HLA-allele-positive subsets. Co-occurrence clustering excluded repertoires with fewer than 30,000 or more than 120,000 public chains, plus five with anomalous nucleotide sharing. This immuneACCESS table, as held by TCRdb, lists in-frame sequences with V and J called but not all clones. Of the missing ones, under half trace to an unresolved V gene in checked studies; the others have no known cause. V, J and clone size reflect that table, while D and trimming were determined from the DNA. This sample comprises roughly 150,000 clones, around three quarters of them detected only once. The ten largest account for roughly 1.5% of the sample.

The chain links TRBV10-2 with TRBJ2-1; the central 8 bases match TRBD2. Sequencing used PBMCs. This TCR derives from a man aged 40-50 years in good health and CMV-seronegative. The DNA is TGCGCCAGTTTCCTAGCGGGTGAGCAGTTCTTC. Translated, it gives CASFLAGEQFF.